This record concerns one TCR beta chain sequence. Its target is unknown. Every TCR beta cDNA library bore unique molecular identifiers. TCRdb used MiXCR to reprocess the PCR reads, holding one entry per CDR3 protein. The table has 380,000 or so distinct CDR3 sequences, 30% to 45% seen once. This sample is drawn from a study of post-analysis software for immune sequencing data. The CDR3 runs 14 residues. Germline CDR1 reads GTSNPN; CDR2 reads SVGIG (reference sequence). Points from the study as a whole: TRBV segments more frequent in patients than in controls numbered roughly 5 and included TRBV5-6, TRBV5-1 and TRBV20-1. Same-batch preparations were strongly co-clustered by F measure.

Sequencing was performed on blood. This chain uses TRBV30 with TRBJ2-5, with D possibly matching TRBD2 (6 bases). This TCR derives from a girl under 18 with multiple sclerosis. The DNA for the CDR3 is TGTGTGCAAACCCCCCCCGGGGGCCAAGAGACCCAGTACTTC. Amino acids: CVQTPPGGQETQYF.